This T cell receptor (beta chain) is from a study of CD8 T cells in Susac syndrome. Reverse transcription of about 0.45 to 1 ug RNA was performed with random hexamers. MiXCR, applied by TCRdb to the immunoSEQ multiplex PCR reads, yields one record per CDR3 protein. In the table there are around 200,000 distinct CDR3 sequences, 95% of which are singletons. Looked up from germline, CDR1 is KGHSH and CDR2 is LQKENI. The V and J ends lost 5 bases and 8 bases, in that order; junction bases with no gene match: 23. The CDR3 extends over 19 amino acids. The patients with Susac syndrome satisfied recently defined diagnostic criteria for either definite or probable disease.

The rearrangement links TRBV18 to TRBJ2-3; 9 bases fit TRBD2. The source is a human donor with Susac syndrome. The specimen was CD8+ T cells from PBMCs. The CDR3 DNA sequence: TGTGCCAGCTCAGTGGGGCTAGCGGGGAAGCCCCGTCAAATCGGTACGCAGTATTTT. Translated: CASSVGLAGKPRQIGTQYF.